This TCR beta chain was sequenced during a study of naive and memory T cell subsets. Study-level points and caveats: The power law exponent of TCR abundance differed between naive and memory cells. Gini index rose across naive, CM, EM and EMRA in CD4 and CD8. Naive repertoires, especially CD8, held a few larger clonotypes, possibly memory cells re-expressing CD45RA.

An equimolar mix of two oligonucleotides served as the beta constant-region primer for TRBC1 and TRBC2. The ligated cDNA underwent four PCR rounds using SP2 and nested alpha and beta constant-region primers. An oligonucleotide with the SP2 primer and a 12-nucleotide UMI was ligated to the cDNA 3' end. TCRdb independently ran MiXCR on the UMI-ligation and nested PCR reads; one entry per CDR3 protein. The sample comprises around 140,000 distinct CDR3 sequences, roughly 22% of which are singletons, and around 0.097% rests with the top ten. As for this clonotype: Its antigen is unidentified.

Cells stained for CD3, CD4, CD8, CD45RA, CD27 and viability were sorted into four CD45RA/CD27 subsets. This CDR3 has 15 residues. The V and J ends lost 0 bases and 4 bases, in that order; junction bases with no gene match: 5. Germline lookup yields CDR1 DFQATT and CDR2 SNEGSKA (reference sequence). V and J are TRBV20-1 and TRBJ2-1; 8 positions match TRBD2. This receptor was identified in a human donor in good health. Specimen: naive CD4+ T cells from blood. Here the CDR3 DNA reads TGCAGTGCTAGAGATCTGGTAGCGGGATACAATGAGCAGTTCTTC. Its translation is CSARDLVAGYNEQFF.